Here is one T cell receptor beta chain with its context. Which antigen it targets is not known. It has no much larger one-base neighbor in the sample; base qualities were not kept. TCRbeta CDR3 regions were amplified from genomic DNA using the immunoSEQ Assay, a bias-controlled multiplex PCR. On the study's bioinformatics: Within the assay, amplification of reference gene primers was used to estimate how many nucleated cells each sample contained. Sequence reads were collapsed and filtered to measure the absolute abundance of every unique TCRbeta CDR3 rearrangement. For each sample, productive Simpson clonality was calculated as the square root of Simpson's diversity index across productive rearrangements. TCRdb's version of the immuneACCESS table is confined to in-frame rearrangements and falls short of the full clone set. An unresolved V gene accounts for under half of the shortfall where checked; the remainder is of unknown origin. V and J calls and clone size are as listed in that table; D and trimming were resolved from the DNA. The sample table records 150,000 to 200,000 clones; 80% to 90% of these occur just once. Jointly, the top ten make up over 7% of the sample.

This sample was taken from a study of blood T cell repertoires in COVID-19 (dated by TCRdb to the early 2020s). In terms of the full investigation: Collaborator samples came from the United States, Italy and Spain and covered acute and convalescent phases of COVID-19. Nearly every sample came with metadata listing a de-identified subject ID, COVID-19 status, age in years and sex. A freely available public database, intended as a resource for researchers studying the immune response to SARS-CoV-2, is where the repertoires were released. The dataset comprised deeply sampled blood TCRbeta repertoires from subjects exposed to, actively infected with, or recovered from COVID-19. The prospective study material was composed of cDNA or gDNA derived from T cells, B-cell-depleted T cells, or PBMCs. The samples were drawn from the first 160 participants of the ongoing ImmuneRACE study and from 950 to 1,500 subjects provided by 6 global collaborators. HLA class I and class II types, where available, came from metadata supplied by the sample provider rather than from assay-based typing. What the study reported, not specific to this receptor: Clinical and demographic metadata were provided uncurated, with the amount varying by source and participant.

The CDR3 contains 13 residues, cysteine and phenylalanine counted. Only the CDR3 DNA is retained, 39 bases long and in frame from the first base. Reading the germline V gene gives CDR1 KGHSH and CDR2 LQKENI. At the junction V is shortened by 1 base and J by 3 bases, with 6 bases in between. Whole blood was collected in K2EDTA tubes by collaborating institutions according to the institutions' own protocols. For TCRbeta analysis, collaborator samples were shipped as frozen whole blood, as isolated PBMCs, or as DNA extracted from either sample type. This sequence originates from a man aged 45 to 65 with active or convalescent COVID-19. Sequencing was carried out using peripheral blood. Rearrangement joined TRBV18 to TRBJ1-1; the D gene is perhaps TRBD1, on 6 matching bases. The base sequence is TGTGCCAGCTCACCACGACAGGACACTGAAGCTTTCTTT. This translates into CASSPRQDTEAFF.